At least ten counts were recorded for the clone carrying this T cell receptor beta chain. Its specificity is unknown. Each single cDNA molecule received a unique molecular identifier. TCRdb independently ran MiXCR on the 5' RACE reads; one entry per CDR3 protein. The table lists about 64,000 distinct CDR3 sequences, roughly 13% of them singletons. This entry belongs to a study of early T cells in non-severe SARS-CoV-2 infection. Study background: The sequenced material was bulk RNA from unsorted whole blood, and its chains were unpaired. Study conclusions and caveats: VDJdb matching favored anti-spike CD8 responses, missing private and CD4 specificities.

Trimming pared 1 base from V and 4 bases from J, leaving 10 bases between. The CDR3 has 15 residues. From germline, CDR1 is SGHDN and CDR2 FVKESK. This receptor was taken from an adult who was a healthcare worker with PCR-confirmed SARS-CoV-2 infection or an uninfected control (not recorded which). V usage is TRBV14 and J usage is TRBJ2-2, with a weak D call TRBD1 (6 bases). The specimen was whole blood, collected at baseline. The CDR3, as DNA: TGTGCCAGCAGCCAAGTAACAGGGAGCACCGGGGAGCTGTTTTTT. Amino acid sequence: CASSQVTGSTGELFF.